The rows below give T cell receptor beta chains drawn from one sample of a study of blood T cell repertoires in COVID-19. The assay was immunoSEQ multiplex PCR, and TCRdb's table has in-frame clones only and misses some. The data show some 370,000 clones, with about four fifths seen just once and approximately 5% held by the top ten. The sequencing input was PBMCs or T cells enriched from blood (not recorded which). All receptors derive from a woman aged 45-65 years who had recovered from COVID-19. The CDR3 runs from the conserved cysteine through the conserved F or W. The D gene is left open where the match is weak. Clone size is shown for a subset of rows, as once, few, many or a class of expanded clone.

v_call	j_call	d_call	clone_size	cdr3_aa	cdr3_nt
TRBV11-3	TRBJ1-6	-	few	CASSAQQGRDSPLHF	TGTGCCAGCAGCGCTCAACAGGGTAGGGATTCACCCCTCCACTTT
TRBV27	TRBJ1-6	TRBD1	-	CASKGQGGSPLHF	TGTGCCAGCAAAGGACAGGGTGGTTCACCCCTCCACTTT
TRBV5-1	TRBJ2-7	-	-	CASSLETLGYEQYF	TGCGCCAGCAGCTTGGAAACACTAGGCTACGAGCAGTACTTC
TRBV27	TRBJ2-3	TRBD2	-	CASSLFTSGGIVSTDTQYF	TGTGCCAGCAGTTTATTTACTAGCGGGGGGATTGTAAGCACAGATACGCAGTATTTT
TRBV6-5	TRBJ2-5	TRBD2	-	CASAGLGTWETQYF	TGTGCCAGCGCGGGACTAGGGACATGGGAGACCCAGTACTTC
TRBV30	TRBJ1-2	TRBD1	-	CAWSSGAGGTGYTF	TGTGCCTGGAGTTCAGGGGCAGGGGGAACTGGCTACACCTTC
TRBV5-4	TRBJ2-5	TRBD1	-	CASSPRDRGQETQYF	TGTGCCAGCAGCCCCCGGGACAGGGGACAAGAGACCCAGTACTTC
TRBV5-1	TRBJ2-5	TRBD1	-	CASSSGTGPQETQYF	TGCGCCAGCAGCTCTGGGACAGGTCCACAAGAGACCCAGTACTTC
TRBV6-5	TRBJ1-6	-	once	CASNRYNSPLHF	TGTGCCAGCAACAGATATAATTCACCCCTCCACTTT
TRBV29-1	TRBJ2-7	-	-	CSVGGSSGLQFEQYF	TGCAGCGTTGGGGGCTCGAGTGGGCTACAGTTCGAGCAGTACTTC
TRBV30	TRBJ2-1	-	-	CAWSKKRSSYNEQFF	TGTGCCTGGAGCAAAAAGCGGAGCTCCTACAATGAGCAGTTCTTC
TRBV15	TRBJ2-2	-	once	CATSKGVTGELFF	TGTGCCACCAGCAAAGGGGTCACCGGGGAGCTGTTTTTT
TRBV11-2	TRBJ2-1	TRBD2	-	CASSSLAGGRWGEQFF	TGTGCCAGCAGCTCACTAGCGGGAGGGCGTTGGGGTGAGCAGTTCTTC
TRBV27	TRBJ1-1	-	-	CASSPQRVNTEAFF	TGTGCCAGCAGTCCGCAGCGGGTGAACACTGAAGCTTTCTTT
TRBV5-1	TRBJ2-3	TRBD2	-	CASIVAGRATDTQYF	TGCGCCAGCATAGTAGCGGGGAGGGCCACAGATACGCAGTATTTT
TRBV27	TRBJ1-2	TRBD1	-	CASSLGQGHYGYTF	TGTGCCAGCAGTTTAGGACAGGGACACTATGGCTACACCTTC
TRBV7-9	TRBJ1-1	-	-	CASSLAAGLNTEAFF	TGTGCCAGCAGCTTAGCGGCGGGATTGAACACTGAAGCTTTCTTT
TRBV4-3	TRBJ1-2	-	-	CASSQDPGGLGYGYTF	TGCGCCAGCAGCCAAGATCCTGGGGGCCTTGGCTATGGCTACACCTTC
TRBV2	TRBJ2-2	TRBD1	-	CASRRQGEGGELFF	TGTGCCAGCAGAAGACAGGGGGAAGGCGGGGAGCTGTTTTTT
TRBV29-1	TRBJ1-2	-	-	CSVSRGTGPSSGYTF	TGCAGCGTTAGTCGGGGGACTGGGCCAAGCTCCGGCTACACCTTC
TRBV29-1	TRBJ1-2	-	-	CSVETGYGYTF	TGCAGCGTTGAAACCGGCTATGGCTACACCTTC
TRBV29-1	TRBJ1-4	-	-	CSVAYDEKLFF	TGCAGCGTTGCCTACGATGAAAAACTGTTTTTT
TRBV6-1	TRBJ1-5	-	-	CASSGTSGSRNQPQHF	TGTGCCAGCAGTGGAACTAGCGGGAGCCGCAATCAGCCCCAGCATTTT
TRBV12-3/TRBV12-4	TRBJ2-2	TRBD2	few	CASNREGGELFF	TGTGCCAGCAACCGGGAGGGTGGGGAGCTGTTTTTT
TRBV7-8	TRBJ1-5	-	few	CASSLVVDQPQHF	TGTGCCAGCAGCTTAGTAGTGGATCAGCCCCAGCATTTT
TRBV11-2	TRBJ1-5	-	-	CASSSLSYRVPQPQHF	TGTGCCAGCAGCTCGCTGAGCTACAGGGTTCCTCAGCCCCAGCATTTT
TRBV20-1	TRBJ2-7	-	-	CSASGLPGYEQYF	TGCAGTGCTAGTGGCCTCCCGGGCTACGAGCAGTACTTC
TRBV2	TRBJ1-1	TRBD1	-	CASRDRVNTEAFF	TGTGCCAGCAGGGACAGGGTAAACACTGAAGCTTTCTTT
TRBV5-1	TRBJ2-1	-	-	CASSLGNSKQNEQFF	TGCGCCAGCAGCCTGGGGAATTCGAAACAGAATGAGCAGTTCTTC
TRBV5-1	TRBJ2-2	-	-	CASSLGRGTGELFF	TGCGCCAGCAGCTTGGGCAGGGGCACCGGGGAGCTGTTTTTT